A single sample is the source of the 11 T cell receptor beta chains below, sequenced in a study of cytomegalovirus exposure and HLA in healthy donors. Primers: 60 Vbeta forward and 13 Jbeta reverse. Sequencing was performed with immunoSEQ multiplex PCR; in TCRdb, only in-frame clones are kept and a portion is missing. The table has 150,000 to 200,000 clones, 80% seen once. Sequencing input: PBMCs. The receptor source for this set is a man younger than 45 in good health and CMV-seropositive.

This clone came up a few times. The genes are TRBV7-9 and TRBJ2-7, with 9 bases matching TRBD1. CDR3 length: 18 amino acids. Germline loops: CDR1 SEHNR, CDR2 FQNEAQ (reference sequence). With V trimmed by 5 bases and J by 5 bases, 19 bases remained unmatched. Here the CDR3 reads CASSAGTGRSPRFNEQYF. In DNA form, the CDR3 reads TGTGCCAGCAGCGCCGGGACAGGGAGATCCCCGAGGTTTAACGAGCAGTACTTC.

The rearrangement joins TRBV11-3 to TRBJ2-5; perhaps TRBD2 as D (5 bases). The V gene's germline CDR1 is SGHNT and CDR2 YENEEA. This CDR3 is built from 14 residues. V was shortened by 2 bases and J by 1 base, with 8 bases between the two germline ends. The CDR3: CASSLTRAQETQYF. The CDR3 nucleotides read TGTGCCAGCAGCTTAACGAGGGCCCAAGAGACCCAGTACTTC.

The chain links TRBV7-2 to TRBJ2-2; 11 nucleotides match TRBD2. J gave up 5 bases and V 3 bases, and 2 bases lay outside the gene matches. This CDR3 spans 15 amino acids. Germline lookup yields CDR1 SGHTA and CDR2 FQGNSA. The DNA for the CDR3 is TGTGCCAGCAGCTTTCTAGCGGGGGGAACCGGGGAGCTGTTTTTT. Translation: CASSFLAGGTGELFF.

This clone was detected only a few times. The CDR3 DNA reads TGTGCCAGCATGCGGGAGGGCCCCCCAGATACGCAGTATTTT. This translates into CASMREGPPDTQYF. The chain joins TRBV6-1 to TRBJ2-3; 9 bases align to TRBD2. This CDR3 is 14 amino acids long. Trimming cost V 7 bases and J 4 bases; bases outside gene matches: 6. The germline V gene has CDR1 MNHNS and CDR2 SASEGT.

This rearrangement joins TRBV10-3 to TRBJ1-1, with 7 bases that match TRBD1. Germline trimming cut 6 bases from V and 1 base from J; bases unmatched to any gene: 8. The CDR3 length is 15 residues. From germline, CDR1 is ENHRY and CDR2 SYGVKD. CDR3 loop: CAIRDSTGSNTEAFF. CDR3 in DNA: TGTGCCATCAGAGACTCGACAGGGTCGAACACTGAAGCTTTCTTT.

This chain joins TRBV15 and TRBJ1-4; no firm D call. V was shortened by 4 bases and J by 5 bases, with 11 bases between the two germline ends. The germline gives CDR1 LNHNV, CDR2 YYDKDF (reference sequence). This CDR3 spans 14 amino acids. The CDR3 nucleotides are TGTGCCACCAGCATTGATAGAGGGAATGAAAAACTGTTTTTT. Amino acid sequence: CATSIDRGNEKLFF.

The chain is built from TRBV27 and TRBJ2-5; TRBD2 agrees at 10 bases. Looked up from germline, CDR1 is MNHEY and CDR2 is SMNVEV (reference sequence). The CDR3 spans 15 residues. Germline trimming cut 1 base from V and 7 bases from J; bases unmatched to any gene: 6. The CDR3 sequence: CASSLWASGGPTQYF. The CDR3 region has the DNA TGTGCCAGCAGTTTATGGGCTAGCGGGGGTCCGACCCAGTACTTC.

The gene calls are TRBV19 and TRBJ2-3, with TRBD2 matching 9 bases. The CDR3 spans 15 residues. Germline V gene lookup returns CDR1 LNHDA and CDR2 SQIVND (reference sequence). The V gene end was trimmed by 6 bases and the J gene end by 0 bases; junction bases not matched to a gene: 4. As DNA, the CDR3 is TGTGCCAGTAGGTTGACTAGCGGAAGCACAGATACGCAGTATTTT. It encodes CASRLTSGSTDTQYF.

Details on this clone: Within the sample, other DNA sequences also encode this same CDR3. The CDR3 region has the DNA TGTGCCAGCAGTTTAAGAGGGCCCTACGAGCAGTACTTC. Amino acids: CASSLRGPYEQYF. The chain has TRBV27 and TRBJ2-7; a possible D gene is TRBD2 (5 bases). Germline loops: CDR1 MNHEY, CDR2 SMNVEV (reference sequence). Deletions cut 2 bases from V and 2 bases from J, with 7 bases between. The CDR3 totals 13 residues.

The gene calls are TRBV5-4 and TRBJ1-2, with a possible D match to TRBD1 (6 bases). Germline V CDR1 and CDR2: SGHNT, YYREEE (reference sequence). The V end was cut by 0 bases, the J end by 0 bases, with 12 bases between. The CDR3 totals 16 residues. CDR3 protein: CASSLATGSTNYGYTF. The CDR3 nucleotides read TGTGCCAGCAGCTTGGCTACAGGGTCAACTAACTATGGCTACACCTTC.

The rearrangement uses TRBV19 and TRBJ2-1, with 12 bases lining up with TRBD2. Germline trimming cut 7 bases from V and 4 bases from J; bases unmatched to any gene: 2. Germline-derived CDR1 and CDR2 are LNHDA and SQIVND (reference sequence). The length of the CDR3 is 14 residues. CDR3 protein: CASTSGRDYNEQFF. CDR3 DNA: TGTGCCAGTACTAGCGGGAGGGATTACAATGAGCAGTTCTTC.